This TCR beta chain was captured by sequencing in a study of blood T cell repertoires in COVID-19. On the study more broadly: Donors in the United States, Italy and Spain gave samples during acute or convalescent COVID-19. PBMCs, B-cell-depleted T cells, or T cells were the source of the cDNA or gDNA that made up the material.

From germline, CDR1 is SGHRS and CDR2 YFSETQ. The length of the CDR3 is 14 residues. Trimming took 4 bases from V and 4 from J; bases not matched to a gene: 6. Source study methods: Scientists estimated how many nucleated cells there were by amplifying reference gene primers. The protocol was immunoSEQ multiplex PCR, while the TCRdb copy is restricted to in-frame clones and leaves out a portion. V and J calls and clone size are as listed in that table; D and trimming were resolved from the DNA. The sample has 60,000 to 85,000 clones, 70% to 80% seen once. This clonotype was obtained from a man between 65 and 85 years old with acute or convalescent COVID-19. The sequenced sample was peripheral blood. The chain is built from TRBV5-1 and TRBJ2-5; 8 bases line up with TRBD1. The CDR3 nucleotides read TGCGCCAGCAGCCCAGGACAGGGTCGAGAGACCCAGTACTTC. The encoded protein is CASSPGQGRETQYF.